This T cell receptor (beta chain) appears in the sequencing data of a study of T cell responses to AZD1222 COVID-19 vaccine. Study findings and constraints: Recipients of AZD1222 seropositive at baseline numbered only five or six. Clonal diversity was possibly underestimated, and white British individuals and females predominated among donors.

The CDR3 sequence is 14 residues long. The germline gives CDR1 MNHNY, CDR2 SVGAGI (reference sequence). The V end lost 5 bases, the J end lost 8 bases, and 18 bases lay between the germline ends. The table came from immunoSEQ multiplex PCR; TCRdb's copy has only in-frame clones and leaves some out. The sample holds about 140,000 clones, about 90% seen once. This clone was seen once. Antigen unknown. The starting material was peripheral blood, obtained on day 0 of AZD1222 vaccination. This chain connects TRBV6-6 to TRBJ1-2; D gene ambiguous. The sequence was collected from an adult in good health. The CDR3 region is CASSPPFRSDGYTF. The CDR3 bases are TGTGCCAGCAGTCCCCCCTTTAGGTCGGACGGCTACACCTTC.